The clone carrying this T cell receptor beta chain has a single count. Germline is not matched at one junction end, which may reflect a read error. This sample was taken from a study of blood T cell repertoires in COVID-19. Overall study: PBMCs, B-cell-depleted T cells, or T cells provided the cDNA or gDNA that made up the material.

As handled by the study authors: Estimated nucleated cell counts came from reference gene primer amplification. Assay: immunoSEQ multiplex PCR; the TCRdb copy retains only in-frame clones and omits some. From that table come the V and J calls and clone size; the DNA was used to work out D and trimming. The sample holds about 110,000 clones, 88% seen once. The CDR3 consists of 14 residues. Germline V lookup: CDR1 MNHNS, CDR2 SASEGT. The sample comprised peripheral blood. This receptor was obtained from a human donor in a cohort sampled during active COVID-19. The chain carries TRBV6-1 and TRBJ1-1; D is perhaps TRBD1 (6 bases). Here the CDR3 reads CASSEMGAAREGFF. The CDR3, as DNA: TGTGCCAGCAGTGAAATGGGGGCCGCAAGAGAAGGTTTCTTT.